This passage covers 8 T cell receptor beta chains from one sample sequenced in a study of PD-L1 blockade in urothelial cancer. Generated by immunoSEQ multiplex PCR, the TCRdb table keeps only in-frame clones and is missing some. The sample has about 90,000 clones, 90% to 95% seen once. The sequencing used PBMCs, collected around atezolizumab (anti-PD-L1) treatment. The source of these receptors is a man in his 60s with urothelial cancer.

The V and J genes are TRBV10-3 and TRBJ2-7; a weak D match, TRBD2 (5 bases). The CDR3 contains 14 residues. V shed 6 bases and J shed 0 bases, with 12 bases lying between them. The V gene's germline CDR1 is ENHRY and CDR2 SYGVKD. The CDR3 region is CAIRPPSPSYEQYF. The DNA for the CDR3 is TGTGCCATCAGACCTCCTAGCCCCTCCTACGAGCAGTACTTC.

The chain employs TRBV29-1 and TRBJ2-3; 9 positions agree with TRBD1. The CDR3 is 15 residues long. CDR1 SQVTM and CDR2 ANQGSEA come from the germline V gene. V was clipped by 6 bases and J by 0 bases; unmatched bases: 7. CDR3 region: CSVLGTGSSTDTQYF. Here the CDR3 DNA reads TGCAGCGTGCTCGGGACAGGGTCTAGCACAGATACGCAGTATTTT.

The chain employs TRBV9 and TRBJ1-3; D remains unclear. Looked up from germline, CDR1 is SGDLS and CDR2 is YYNGEE. CDR3 size: 16 residues. V was cut by 4 bases and J by 1 base, with 15 bases left in between. Here the CDR3 DNA reads TGTGCCAGCAGCACTAGCCCGCCAGGATCTGGAAACACCATATATTTT. Its protein is CASSTSPPGSGNTIYF.

This sequence joins TRBV9 and TRBJ2-3, with no clear D. The CDR3 sequence is 14 residues long. The germline V gene has CDR1 SGDLS and CDR2 YYNGEE. Trimming shortened V by 2 bases and J by 1 base, and 8 bases separated the two germline ends. The CDR3 here is CASSVRQGTDTQYF. The DNA for the CDR3 is TGTGCCAGCAGCGTTAGGCAGGGCACAGATACGCAGTATTTT.

This clone was seen a few times. The V call is TRBV7-2, the J call TRBJ2-1, with 15 bases that match TRBD2. This CDR3 region has 19 residues. Unmatched junction bases numbered 7, after V lost 4 bases and J lost 0 bases. Germline V gene lookup returns CDR1 SGHTA and CDR2 FQGNSA. Here the CDR3 reads CASSYGTSGRRLSYNEQFF. CDR3 in DNA: TGTGCCAGCAGCTATGGGACTAGCGGGAGGAGACTCTCCTACAATGAGCAGTTCTTC.

This clone was observed a handful of times. The rearrangement joins TRBV29-1 to TRBJ1-1, with TRBD1 identical over 7 bases. Trimming at V came to 5 bases and at J to 4 bases, leaving 4 bases not matched to a gene. The CDR3 sequence is 12 residues long. CDR1 and CDR2 from the germline V gene are SQVTM and ANQGSEA. For the CDR3, the DNA is TGCAGCGTTTCTGACAGGGCCACTGAAGCTTTCTTT. It codes for CSVSDRATEAFF.

The chain links TRBV30 to TRBJ1-2; 8 positions match TRBD1. The CDR3 has 13 amino acids. Germline V gives CDR1 GTSNPN, CDR2 SVGIG (reference sequence). J gave up 4 bases and V 1 base, and 2 bases lay outside the gene matches. The CDR3 coding sequence is TGTGCCTGGAGTGCACAGGGGGGCTATGGCTACACCTTC. The encoded protein is CAWSAQGGYGYTF.

The CDR3 sequence is CASSSRTSGRSTDTQYF. Here the CDR3 DNA reads TGTGCCAGCAGCTCACGGACTAGCGGGAGGAGCACAGATACGCAGTATTTT. This chain uses TRBV7-9 with TRBJ2-3; TRBD2 matches 14 bases. V dropped 4 bases and J dropped 0; count of bases not matched to a gene: 3. CDR1 SEHNR and CDR2 FQNEAQ come from the germline V gene (reference sequence). The CDR3 totals 17 residues.